Included here is one T cell receptor beta chain sequence, with context. Its target antigen remains unknown. Base qualities are not recorded, but no much larger clone differs from it by a single base. The sample comes from a study of blood T cell repertoires in COVID-19 (dated by TCRdb to between 2020 and 2021). In the study overall: Collaborator samples came from the United States, Italy and Spain and covered acute and convalescent phases of COVID-19. Deeply sampled blood TCRbeta repertoires from subjects exposed to, actively infected with, or recovered from COVID-19 were included in the dataset. The samples were drawn from two sources: the first 160 participants of the ongoing ImmuneRACE study, and 1,200 or so subjects contributed by 6 global collaborators. The repertoires were released in a freely available public database meant as a resource for research on the immune response to SARS-CoV-2. A de-identified subject ID, COVID-19 status, age in years and sex were almost always included in the sample metadata. Where available, HLA class I and class II types were obtained from metadata supplied by the sample provider rather than from assay-based typing. The material from the prospective study consisted of cDNA or gDNA derived from T cells, B-cell-depleted T cells, or PBMCs. What the research found in general, with its limitations: Clinical and demographic metadata were provided uncurated, with the amount varying by source and participant.

Whole blood was collected in K2EDTA tubes by collaborating institutions according to the institutions' own protocols. For TCRbeta analysis, collaborators shipped samples as frozen whole blood, isolated PBMCs, or DNA extracted from either of those sample types. TCRbeta CDR3 regions were amplified from genomic DNA by means of the immunoSEQ Assay, a bias-controlled multiplex PCR. The authors' pipeline ran thus. Within the assay, amplification of reference gene primers was used to estimate how many nucleated cells each sample contained. To quantify the absolute abundance of each unique TCRbeta CDR3 rearrangement, sequence reads were collapsed and filtered. For each sample, productive Simpson clonality was calculated by taking the square root of Simpson's diversity index across productive rearrangements. This is the immuneACCESS table as TCRdb keeps it, with only in-frame sequences that have V and J called. A part of the clones is gone; compared with another copy, unresolved V genes explain less than half, and the rest is unexplained. V, J and clone size are those of that table, while D and trimming were read from the DNA. This sample comprises about 300,000 clones, approximately 86% of them detected only once. The ten largest make up approximately 8.5% of the sample.

Trimming at the junction amounts to 5 bases on V and 10 bases on J, and the germline ends lie 9 bases apart. Measured from the cysteine to the phenylalanine, the CDR3 is 11 residues long. Kept here is only the CDR3 DNA, which spans 33 bases and is read in frame from base 1. The germline V gene (reference sequence) supplies CDR1 SEHNR and CDR2 FQNEAQ. The chain joins TRBV7-9 to TRBJ1-3; there is no confident call for the D gene. The TCR sequence derives from a man aged 18-30 years with active or convalescent COVID-19. Source material: peripheral blood. The CDR3 here reads CASSLGGTIYF. In nucleotides, the sequence is TGTGCCAGCAGCCTAGGCGGAACCATATATTTT.